Listed below are T cell receptor beta chains from one sample, sequenced in a study of cytomegalovirus exposure and HLA in healthy donors. The repertoire was sequenced with immunoSEQ multiplex PCR; TCRdb's copy has only in-frame clones and lacks some. The top ten clones hold roughly 1.3% of a sample with about 140,000 clones, 80% of them seen once. Sequences were obtained from PBMCs. Receptors originate from a male donor in good health and CMV-seropositive. The CDR3 runs from the conserved cysteine through the conserved F or W. A D gene is named only where the DNA matches it firmly. Size tells how often a clone was seen (once, few, many) or the class of an expanded clone, and some rows leave it out.

CDR3nt: TGTGCCAGCAGCCCCGGAGGGAGCTCCTACAATGAGCAGTTCTTC; CDR3aa: CASSPGGSSYNEQFF; d_gene: .; j_gene: TRBJ2-1; abundance: .; v_gene: TRBV9
CDR3nt: TGTGCCAGCAGTTCTATACAGGGGAACAATTCACCCCTCCACTTT; CDR3aa: CASSSIQGNNSPLHF; d_gene: TRBD1; j_gene: TRBJ1-6; abundance: once; v_gene: TRBV6-5
CDR3nt: TGTGCCAGTAGTATGACCCCGGCGGGTACGCAGTATTTT; CDR3aa: CASSMTPAGTQYF; d_gene: .; j_gene: TRBJ2-3; abundance: once; v_gene: TRBV19
CDR3nt: TGTGCCAGCAGCCCACAGGGGCGAAATTCACCCCTCCACTTT; CDR3aa: CASSPQGRNSPLHF; d_gene: TRBD1; j_gene: TRBJ1-6; abundance: .; v_gene: TRBV6-5
CDR3nt: TGTGCCAGCAGCTTATTCACAGGGGACACCGGGGAGCTGTTTTTT; CDR3aa: CASSLFTGDTGELFF; d_gene: TRBD1; j_gene: TRBJ2-2; abundance: .; v_gene: TRBV7-8
CDR3nt: TGTGCCAGCAGCTTGCAGGGCTTAGCCTACAATGAGCAGTTCTTC; CDR3aa: CASSLQGLAYNEQFF; d_gene: .; j_gene: TRBJ2-1; abundance: once; v_gene: TRBV5-4
CDR3nt: TGTGCCAGTAGCTACAGGGTGGCGAATGAAAAACTGTTTTTT; CDR3aa: CASSYRVANEKLFF; d_gene: .; j_gene: TRBJ1-4; abundance: .; v_gene: TRBV19
CDR3nt: TGTGCCAGCAGCCCAGGGGACACCGGGGAGCTGTTTTTT; CDR3aa: CASSPGDTGELFF; d_gene: .; j_gene: TRBJ2-2; abundance: .; v_gene: TRBV5-6
CDR3nt: TGTGCCTGGAGTGTTCAGGGTGAGCAGTTCTTC; CDR3aa: CAWSVQGEQFF; d_gene: .; j_gene: TRBJ2-1; abundance: .; v_gene: TRBV30
CDR3nt: TGTGCCAGTAGCCCGGGACAGGACTACAATGAGCAGTTCTTC; CDR3aa: CASSPGQDYNEQFF; d_gene: TRBD1; j_gene: TRBJ2-1; abundance: .; v_gene: TRBV6-4
CDR3nt: TGTGCCAGCAGTCTAGGGACAGGGGGCCGAGGGCAGTACTTC; CDR3aa: CASSLGTGGRGQYF; d_gene: TRBD1; j_gene: TRBJ2-7; abundance: few; v_gene: TRBV28
CDR3nt: TGTGCCAGCAGCTTAAATAGTGAGAACACTGAAGCTTTCTTT; CDR3aa: CASSLNSENTEAFF; d_gene: .; j_gene: TRBJ1-1; abundance: .; v_gene: TRBV7-9
CDR3nt: TGCGCCAGCAGCCAAGTTTGGACAGCGCTCTCCTATAATTCACCCCTCCACTTT; CDR3aa: CASSQVWTALSYNSPLHF; d_gene: .; j_gene: TRBJ1-6; abundance: .; v_gene: TRBV4-1
CDR3nt: TGTGCCAGCAGGGGGGAACTAGCGGGAGTCAATGAGCAGTTCTTC; CDR3aa: CASRGELAGVNEQFF; d_gene: TRBD2; j_gene: TRBJ2-1; abundance: once; v_gene: TRBV2
CDR3nt: TGTGCCAGCAGTTACGGCTCGGGCAGGGTAGGAACTGAAGCTTTCTTT; CDR3aa: CASSYGSGRVGTEAFF; d_gene: .; j_gene: TRBJ1-1; abundance: .; v_gene: TRBV6-5
CDR3nt: TGTGCCAGCAGCCTCGGACAGGGGGCCTACGAGCAGTACTTC; CDR3aa: CASSLGQGAYEQYF; d_gene: TRBD1; j_gene: TRBJ2-7; abundance: .; v_gene: TRBV9
CDR3nt: TGTGCCAGCAGCCAAACAGGGGGCGAGGCGAATGAGCAGTTCTTC; CDR3aa: CASSQTGGEANEQFF; d_gene: TRBD1; j_gene: TRBJ2-1; abundance: .; v_gene: TRBV6-1
CDR3nt: TGTGCCAGTAGTGGCACAGGGGGCGTGAGCATCTTAAATGGCTACACCTTC; CDR3aa: CASSGTGGVSILNGYTF; d_gene: TRBD1; j_gene: TRBJ1-2; abundance: .; v_gene: TRBV19
CDR3nt: TGTGCCAGCAGTTTTAGGGGACAGTTGAACACTGAAGCTTTCTTT; CDR3aa: CASSFRGQLNTEAFF; d_gene: TRBD1; j_gene: TRBJ1-1; abundance: .; v_gene: TRBV28
CDR3nt: TGTGCCAGTACCCAGGGACTAGCGGGGAACACCGGGGAGCTGTTTTTT; CDR3aa: CASTQGLAGNTGELFF; d_gene: TRBD2; j_gene: TRBJ2-2; abundance: .; v_gene: TRBV19
CDR3nt: TGCAGCGTAGGACAGCTCATGAACACTGAAGCTTTCTTT; CDR3aa: CSVGQLMNTEAFF; d_gene: .; j_gene: TRBJ1-1; abundance: .; v_gene: TRBV29-1
CDR3nt: TGTGCCAGCAGCCGCTATAGCAATCAGCCCCAGCATTTT; CDR3aa: CASSRYSNQPQHF; d_gene: .; j_gene: TRBJ1-5; abundance: many; v_gene: TRBV6-5
CDR3nt: TGTGCCAGTAGTTCCGGGACTAGCGGCTACAATGAGCAGTTCTTC; CDR3aa: CASSSGTSGYNEQFF; d_gene: TRBD2; j_gene: TRBJ2-1; abundance: .; v_gene: TRBV19
CDR3nt: TGTGCCATCAGCGAAAGGACTAGCGGCCTCACAGATACGCAGTATTTT; CDR3aa: CAISERTSGLTDTQYF; d_gene: TRBD2; j_gene: TRBJ2-3; abundance: once; v_gene: TRBV10-3
CDR3nt: TGTGCCAGCAGTGGATGGACAGGGGGAGACTACGAGCAGTACTTC; CDR3aa: CASSGWTGGDYEQYF; d_gene: TRBD1; j_gene: TRBJ2-7; abundance: few; v_gene: TRBV25-1
CDR3nt: TGCGCCAGCAGCTACACAGGGGATAGCACAGATACGCAGTATTTT; CDR3aa: CASSYTGDSTDTQYF; d_gene: TRBD1; j_gene: TRBJ2-3; abundance: few; v_gene: TRBV5-1
CDR3nt: TGTGCCAGTAGTACCCTAGACGCCGGGGAGCTGTTTTTT; CDR3aa: CASSTLDAGELFF; d_gene: .; j_gene: TRBJ2-2; abundance: .; v_gene: TRBV19
CDR3nt: TGTGCCAGCAGCGCCGGGACAGGGGTGGGCGGCTACACCTTC; CDR3aa: CASSAGTGVGGYTF; d_gene: TRBD1; j_gene: TRBJ1-2; abundance: .; v_gene: TRBV5-4
CDR3nt: TGTGCCAGCAGTGAATCGGGCAGGGCCGGGGCCAACGTCCTGACTTTC; CDR3aa: CASSESGRAGANVLTF; d_gene: .; j_gene: TRBJ2-6; abundance: once; v_gene: TRBV6-1
CDR3nt: TGTGCCAGCAGCTTTCCTCAGAATCTTTACCAAGAGACCCAGTACTTC; CDR3aa: CASSFPQNLYQETQYF; d_gene: .; j_gene: TRBJ2-5; abundance: .; v_gene: TRBV5-6
CDR3nt: TGCGCCAGCAGCCTTAGCCCAGGGGCCTACGAGCAGTACTTC; CDR3aa: CASSLSPGAYEQYF; d_gene: .; j_gene: TRBJ2-7; abundance: .; v_gene: TRBV4-1
CDR3nt: TGTGCCAGCAGTGACCCCCGGGACGGGGGTCAAGAGACCCAGTACTTC; CDR3aa: CASSDPRDGGQETQYF; d_gene: .; j_gene: TRBJ2-5; abundance: .; v_gene: TRBV2
CDR3nt: TGTGCCAGTAGTAGAGGACTAGCGGGGGTATCAGATACGCAGTATTTT; CDR3aa: CASSRGLAGVSDTQYF; d_gene: TRBD2; j_gene: TRBJ2-3; abundance: .; v_gene: TRBV19
CDR3nt: TGTGCCAGCAGCCCAGCGGGACCACTTGAAGCTTTCTTT; CDR3aa: CASSPAGPLEAFF; d_gene: .; j_gene: TRBJ1-1; abundance: .; v_gene: TRBV7-9
CDR3nt: TGTGCCAGCAGCCCCTCCGGGACAACTGGAAACACCATATATTTT; CDR3aa: CASSPSGTTGNTIYF; d_gene: .; j_gene: TRBJ1-3; abundance: .; v_gene: TRBV7-9
CDR3nt: TGTGCCAGCAGCTTCCTTTCGAGTCAGCCCCAGCATTTT; CDR3aa: CASSFLSSQPQHF; d_gene: .; j_gene: TRBJ1-5; abundance: once; v_gene: TRBV5-5
CDR3nt: TGCAGCGTTCTATCTCGTTGGCAGTACTTC; CDR3aa: CSVLSRWQYF; d_gene: .; j_gene: TRBJ2-7; abundance: .; v_gene: TRBV29-1
CDR3nt: TGTGCCAGCAGTTACACCCCCGGACAGGGGTACGAGCAGTACTTC; CDR3aa: CASSYTPGQGYEQYF; d_gene: TRBD1; j_gene: TRBJ2-7; abundance: few; v_gene: TRBV6-5
CDR3nt: TGTGCCTGGAGCGGTCGGGGGGCCCAGTACTTC; CDR3aa: CAWSGRGAQYF; d_gene: TRBD2; j_gene: TRBJ2-5; abundance: .; v_gene: TRBV30
CDR3nt: TGCGCCAGCAGCCAAGATCGGGGGGCTTTCTTT; CDR3aa: CASSQDRGAFF; d_gene: .; j_gene: TRBJ1-1; abundance: .; v_gene: TRBV4-1